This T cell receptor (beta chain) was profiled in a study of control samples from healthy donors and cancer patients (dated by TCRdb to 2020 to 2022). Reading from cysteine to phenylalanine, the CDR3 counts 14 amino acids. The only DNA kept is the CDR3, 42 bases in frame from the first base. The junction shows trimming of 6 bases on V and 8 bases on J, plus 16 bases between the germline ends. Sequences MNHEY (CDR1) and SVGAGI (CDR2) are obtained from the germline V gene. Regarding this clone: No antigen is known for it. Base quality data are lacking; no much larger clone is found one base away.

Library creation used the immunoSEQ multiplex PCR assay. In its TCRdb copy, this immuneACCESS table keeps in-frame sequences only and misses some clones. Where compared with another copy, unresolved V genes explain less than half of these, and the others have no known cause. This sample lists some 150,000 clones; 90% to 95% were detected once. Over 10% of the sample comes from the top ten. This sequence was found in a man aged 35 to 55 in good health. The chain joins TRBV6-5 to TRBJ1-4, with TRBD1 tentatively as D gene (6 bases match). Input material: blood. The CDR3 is CASRSDRFGEKLFF. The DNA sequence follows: TGTGCCAGCAGGAGCGACAGGTTCGGGGAAAAACTGTTTTTT.